Following are 8 T cell receptor beta chains from one sample sequenced in a study of T-cell reconstitution after alpha-beta-depleted transplantation in children. A TCRbeta library incorporating unique molecular identifiers was prepared. TCRdb re-called the PCR reads through MiXCR, storing one row per CDR3 protein. The sample carries roughly 200,000 distinct CDR3 sequences, less than 15% recorded once. Sequences were derived from PBMCs from the stem cell graft donor, sampled from the stem cell graft. The source is a human donor who donated a stem cell graft to a child with acute lymphoblastic leukemia.

This clonotype was recorded many times. The chain combines TRBV11-3 with TRBJ2-5; D gene uncertain. Germline-derived CDR1 and CDR2 are SGHNT and YENEEA. This CDR3 comprises 13 residues. V was trimmed by 2 bases and J by 3 bases, leaving 7 bases between them. CDR3 sequence (DNA): TGTGCCAGCAGCTTAATAGGCGAAGAGACCCAGTACTTC. Amino acid sequence: CASSLIGEETQYF.

This sequence joins TRBV20-1 and TRBJ2-1, with D maybe TRBD2 (6 bases). V lost 3 bases, J lost 4 bases, and 19 bases lay in between. CDR3 length: 16 amino acids. The V gene's germline CDR1 is DFQATT and CDR2 SNEGSKA (reference sequence). CDR3 in amino acids: CSARGRTGVWYNEQFF. The CDR3 nucleotides read TGCAGTGCTAGGGGTCGAACGGGAGTGTGGTACAATGAGCAGTTCTTC.

This clonotype was detected many times. The J gene is TRBJ2-1, the V gene TRBV20-1; 10 nucleotides align to TRBD2. Germline CDR1 and CDR2: DFQATT and SNEGSKA (reference sequence). The CDR3 consists of 17 residues. J lost 3 bases, V lost 0 bases, and 8 bases had no gene match. CDR3 region: CSARDRLAGGVYNEQFF. CDR3 nucleotide sequence: TGCAGTGCTAGAGACCGATTAGCGGGAGGCGTCTACAATGAGCAGTTCTTC.

The table lists this clonotype with many counts. V and J are TRBV20-1 and TRBJ1-4; the D is unclear. This CDR3 is 15 amino acids long. Germline CDR1 and CDR2: DFQATT and SNEGSKA (reference sequence). The CDR3 reads CSARGGVSTNEKLFF. In DNA form, the CDR3 reads TGCAGCGCACGAGGCGGGGTATCAACTAATGAAAAACTGTTTTTT.

This clonotype was seen at least ten times. The rearrangement uses TRBV28 and TRBJ2-7, with D possibly being TRBD1 or TRBD2 (5 bases each). This CDR3 region has 15 residues. Trimming removed 5 bases at V and 4 bases at J, with 18 bases between. Germline V gives CDR1 MDHEN, CDR2 SYDVKM. CDR3 region: CASSGPRDGVYEQYF. The CDR3 region has the DNA TGTGCCAGCAGTGGCCCCCGGGACGGGGTGTACGAGCAGTACTTC.

The chain carries TRBV3-1 and TRBJ2-5; TRBD1 or TRBD2 may be the D gene (5 bases each). The CDR3 loop spans 15 amino acids. Trimming stripped 0 bases from V and 5 bases from J, with 13 bases between. From germline, CDR1 is LGHDT and CDR2 YNNKEL (reference sequence). CDR3 nucleotides: TGTGCCAGCAGCCAAGATTGGGGGTCGACGGAGACCCAGTACTTC. Protein sequence: CASSQDWGSTETQYF.

In its sample, this clonotype was seen many times. V usage is TRBV20-1 and J usage is TRBJ1-4; D perhaps matches TRBD1 (5 bases). CDR3 length: 13 amino acids. In germline, CDR1 is DFQATT, CDR2 SNEGSKA (reference sequence). Trimming shortened V by 5 bases and J by 7 bases, and 14 bases separated the two germline ends. The CDR3 DNA reads TGCAGTGCTGGTACAGGAAGCTCTGAAAAACTGTTTTTT. Protein product: CSAGTGSSEKLFF.

This clonotype was recorded many times. V gene TRBV12-3 or TRBV12-4 combines with J gene TRBJ2-1; D is ambiguous. V lost 3 bases and J 9 bases, leaving 3 bases between the germline ends. The CDR3 spans 10 residues. CDR3 DNA sequence: TGTGCCAGCAGTTTTGGTGAGCAGTTCTTC. Its protein is CASSFGEQFF.